Following are 18 T cell receptor beta chains from one sample sequenced in a study of PD-1 blockade in mismatch repair-deficient tumors. The protocol was immunoSEQ multiplex PCR, while the TCRdb copy is restricted to in-frame clones and leaves out a portion. The data show approximately 120,000 clones, about 88% seen once. The sequencing here drew on peripheral blood, taken 44 weeks after starting pembrolizumab. These receptors were taken from an adult with mismatch repair-deficient cancer.

This clone was observed a few times. The rearrangement joins TRBV5-5 to TRBJ2-7, with D possibly matching TRBD2 (6 bases). V gave up 2 bases and J gave up 0 bases, with 12 bases separating them. Germline V CDR1 and CDR2: SGHKS, YYEKEE (reference sequence). The CDR3 has 15 amino acids. The CDR3 nucleotides are TGTGCCAGCAGCTTTTACGGGAGTGTCTCCTACGAGCAGTACTTC. Its protein is CASSFYGSVSYEQYF.

V and J are TRBV7-6 and TRBJ2-5; D gene uncertain. The ends were cut back, 1 base at V and 1 base at J, with 4 bases in the middle. Germline V CDR1 and CDR2: SGHVS, FNYEAQ. The CDR3 has 13 amino acids. CDR3 in amino acids: CASSLEPQETQYF. The CDR3 DNA reads as TGTGCCAGCAGCTTAGAACCCCAAGAGACCCAGTACTTC.

The genes are TRBV27 and TRBJ2-5; 8 bases fit TRBD2. This CDR3 spans 17 amino acids. The ends lost 6 bases at V and 5 bases at J; junction bases unmatched: 17. The V gene's germline CDR1 is MNHEY and CDR2 SMNVEV (reference sequence). The CDR3 DNA is TGTGCCAGCAGCCGACGGACTAGCCCCACGGCGAGGGAGACCCAGTACTTC. Translating gives CASSRRTSPTARETQYF.

This chain uses TRBV7-2 with TRBJ2-3; D unresolved. The germline CDR1 and CDR2 sequences are SGHTA and FQGNSA. With 5 bases removed from V and 2 bases from J, the gap between germline ends came to 11 bases. The CDR3 spans 14 residues. This CDR3 reads CASSPGPTTDTQYF. CDR3 coding DNA: TGTGCCAGCAGCCCCGGGCCTACCACAGATACGCAGTATTTT.

This clone was counted between two and nine times. The CDR3 region is CSVNPRDGYGYTF. As DNA, the CDR3 is TGCAGCGTCAATCCCCGGGACGGCTATGGCTACACCTTC. The gene calls are TRBV29-1 and TRBJ1-2, with D possibly being TRBD1 (5 bases). The germline V gene encodes CDR1 SQVTM and CDR2 ANQGSEA. Deletions cut 6 bases from V and 4 bases from J, with 15 bases between. There are 13 residues in the CDR3.

Remarks on this clone: One end of the junction does not line up with germline, which may come from a read error. The rearrangement links TRBV6-5 to TRBJ2-5; 8 nucleotides line up with TRBD1. The germline V gene has CDR1 MNHEY and CDR2 SVGAGI. CDR3 size: 13 residues. CDR3 sequence (DNA): TGTGCCAGCAGCCCAGGGGGCCAAGGGACCCAGTACTTC. It specifies CASSPGGQGTQYF.

In its sample, this clone was seen a few times. The V call is TRBV27, the J call TRBJ2-7, with a weak D call TRBD1 (6 bases). Germline CDR1 MNHEY, CDR2 SMNVEV (reference sequence). Trimming stripped 5 bases from V and 7 bases from J, with 15 bases between. The CDR3 totals 13 residues. The CDR3 protein is CASSQGHGLEQYF. CDR3 DNA sequence: TGTGCCAGCAGTCAGGGACATGGCCTTGAGCAGTACTTC.

V and J are TRBV7-8 and TRBJ2-3; TRBD2 matches 8 bases. In germline, CDR1 is SGHVS, CDR2 FQNEAQ. J was trimmed by 2 bases and V by 1 base; bases with no gene match: 14. This CDR3 comprises 19 residues. DNA of the CDR3: TGTGCCAGCAGCTTAGAAGTTAGCGGGACCAGAATCCCCACAGATACGCAGTATTTT. This translates into CASSLEVSGTRIPTDTQYF.

The V call is TRBV5-1, the J call TRBJ2-7, with D possibly TRBD2 on 5 matching bases. The CDR3 sequence is 17 residues long. V lost 2 bases to trimming and J lost 2 bases, with 20 bases between them. Germline values: CDR1 SGHRS, CDR2 YFSETQ. CDR3 DNA sequence: TGCGCCAGCAGCTTTGGGAGTCCTGGGGAGTGGACCTACGAGCAGTACTTC. It translates to CASSFGSPGEWTYEQYF.

The chain has TRBV6-5 and TRBJ1-4, with D unresolved. Germline values: CDR1 MNHEY, CDR2 SVGAGI. The V and J ends lost 6 bases and 8 bases respectively, with 13 bases between them. The CDR3 has 13 residues. CDR3: CASSAYVGEKLFF. CDR3 sequence (DNA): TGTGCCAGCAGCGCCTACGTGGGCGAAAAACTGTTTTTT.

The DNA of the CDR3 is TGTGCCAGCAGCCCTTACCCATTAGGGGGAGGGGGGTCACAAGAGACCCAGTACTTC. This gives the protein CASSPYPLGGGGSQETQYF. The chain carries TRBV7-6 and TRBJ2-5, with D possibly TRBD2 on 7 matching bases. This CDR3 is built from 19 residues. Germline V gene sequence: CDR1 SGHVS, CDR2 FNYEAQ. V was pared by 5 bases and J by 2 bases, with 27 bases between.

This chain uses TRBV7-9 with TRBJ2-1; D might be TRBD2 (7 bases). The CDR3 is 16 amino acids. Germline V gene data show CDR1 as SEHNR and CDR2 as FQNEAQ (reference sequence). Trimming pared 5 bases from V and 0 bases from J, leaving 14 bases between. In DNA, the CDR3 is TGTGCCAGCAGCGGGGGGGCGGGCCACTCCTACAATGAGCAGTTCTTC. This translates into CASSGGAGHSYNEQFF.

The sample holds one count of this clone. The rearrangement uses TRBV2 and TRBJ2-7; a weak D match, TRBD2 (6 bases). Germline assignment: CDR1 SNHLY and CDR2 FYNNEI. This CDR3 comprises 15 residues. Trimming stripped 1 base from V and 7 bases from J, with 17 bases between. The CDR3: CASSEGLANGREQYF. Written as DNA, the CDR3 is TGTGCCAGCAGTGAAGGGCTAGCGAATGGTCGAGAGCAGTACTTC.

V usage is TRBV5-1 and J usage is TRBJ2-3; D remains ambiguous. Trimming took 1 base from V and 4 from J, leaving 4 bases between them. Germline V CDR1 and CDR2: SGHRS, YFSETQ. The CDR3 totals 12 residues. In DNA form, the CDR3 reads TGCGCCAGCAGCTTGAAGGCAGATACGCAGTATTTT. Residues: CASSLKADTQYF.

The rearrangement uses TRBV12-5 and TRBJ2-3, with D maybe TRBD2 (6 bases). Per the germline V gene, CDR1 is LGHNT and CDR2 is FRNRAP. The CDR3 contains 15 residues. V was shortened by 1 base and J by 5 bases, with 13 bases between the two germline ends. The DNA for the CDR3 is TGTGCTAGTGGTTTGGAGTCGGGAGTGAGAGATACGCAGTATTTT. This codes for CASGLESGVRDTQYF.

Comments on this clone: Other DNA variants within this sample encode the same CDR3. V usage is TRBV7-9 and J usage is TRBJ2-5, with TRBD1 identical over 7 bases. With V trimmed by 2 bases and J by 2 bases, 2 bases remained unmatched. The CDR3 runs 14 residues. Germline assignment: CDR1 SEHNR and CDR2 FQNEAQ (reference sequence). CDR3 residues: CASSLLDRQETQYF. As DNA, the CDR3 is TGTGCCAGCAGCTTACTGGACAGGCAAGAGACCCAGTACTTC. The full variable domain, its missing parts supplied by reference TRBV7-9 and TRBJ2-5, is DTGVSQNPRHKITKRGQNVTFRCDPISEHNRLYWYRQTLGQGPEFLTYFQNEAQLEKSRLLSDRFSAERPKGSFSTLEIQRTEQGDSAMYLCASSLLDRQETQYFGPGTRLLVL.

This chain links TRBV19 with TRBJ2-1, with 7 bases matching TRBD1. V dropped 4 bases and J dropped 1; count of bases not matched to a gene: 10. Looked up from germline, CDR1 is LNHDA and CDR2 is SQIVND (reference sequence). The CDR3 contains 17 residues. For the CDR3, the DNA is TGTGCCAGTAGTAAGAGGGAGCCAGGGGGTTCCTACAATGAGCAGTTCTTC. Protein sequence: CASSKREPGGSYNEQFF.

The chain uses TRBV18 and TRBJ2-7; perhaps TRBD1 as D (5 bases). V was shortened by 1 base and J by 2 bases, with 6 bases between the two germline ends. The CDR3 covers 13 residues. The germline V gene encodes CDR1 KGHSH and CDR2 LQKENI. The CDR3 DNA is TGTGCCAGCTCACCACAGGGGACCTACGAGCAGTACTTC. This gives the protein CASSPQGTYEQYF.